The TCR beta chain described here comes from a study of blood T cell repertoires in COVID-19. As for the study in general: Some COVID-19 samples were acute and others convalescent; all came from the United States, Italy and Spain. T cells, B-cell-depleted T cells, or PBMCs supplied cDNA or gDNA.

Seattle participants joined during active infection and were tracked over time. Losses at the gene ends were 10 bases for V and 1 base for J; bases not matched to a gene: 4. This CDR3 region has 13 residues. The germline CDR1 and CDR2 sequences are MDHEN and SYDVKM. Here immunoSEQ multiplex PCR was the method, and the copy in TCRdb shows in-frame clones only, minus some. The sample holds over 150,000 clones; about 88% are singletons and the top ten take around 0.6%. Source material: peripheral blood. V and J are TRBV28 and TRBJ1-3, with 7 bases lining up with TRBD1. This clonotype was sampled from a man aged 60 to 69 with COVID-19, enrolled during active disease. CDR3 sequence: CATLTGSGNTIYF. The CDR3 nucleotides read TGTGCCACCCTGACAGGGTCTGGAAACACCATATATTTT.